Listed below are T cell receptor beta chains from one sample, sequenced in a study of blood T cell repertoires in COVID-19. Generated by immunoSEQ multiplex PCR, the TCRdb table keeps only in-frame clones and is missing some. The sample holds roughly 86,000 clones; about four fifths are singletons and the top ten take 21%. Sample: peripheral blood. All receptors derive from a human donor in a cohort sampled during active COVID-19. The CDR3 runs from the conserved cysteine through the conserved F or W. D genes are given only for firm matches. Size is stated for part of the rows, as once, few or many counts, or as a class when the clone is expanded.

TRBJ1-6 | . | TRBV28 | . | TGTGCCAGCAGCCGCGACAGTGCCTCACCCCTCCACTTT | CASSRDSASPLHF
TRBJ1-1 | . | TRBV6-6 | . | TGTGCCAGCAGTTACCGGGGGGTTGAAGCTTTCTTT | CASSYRGVEAFF
TRBJ1-3 | . | TRBV13 | TRBD1 | TGTGCCAGCAGCTTCGGACAGGGAGGAAACACCATATATTTT | CASSFGQGGNTIYF
TRBJ2-2 | once | TRBV10-3 | TRBD1 | TGTGCCATCAGTGAGAGGGGACAGCCAACCGGGGAGCTGTTTTTT | CAISERGQPTGELFF
TRBJ1-1 | . | TRBV29-1 | TRBD1 | TGCAGCGTTCGGGACAGGGAGGGCACTGAAGCTTTCTTT | CSVRDREGTEAFF
TRBJ2-5 | . | TRBV9 | TRBD2 | TGTGCCAGCTCGGGAGCGGGGGGGCAAGAGACCCAGTACTTC | CASSGAGGQETQYF
TRBJ1-2 | . | TRBV7-2 | . | TGTGCCAGCAGCTTAGGAGGCTCGTACTATGGCTACACCTTC | CASSLGGSYYGYTF
TRBJ1-3 | . | TRBV18 | TRBD1 | TGTGCCAGCTCACCTACCCAGGACAGGGTCTCTGGAAACACCATATATTTT | CASSPTQDRVSGNTIYF
TRBJ1-2 | . | TRBV28 | . | TGTGCCAGCAGTTTACGGGGATATGGCTACACCTTC | CASSLRGYGYTF
TRBJ1-2 | . | TRBV20-1 | . | TGCGCGGGTCATGGGGGCGGTGGCTACACCTTC | CAGHGGGGYTF
TRBJ1-6 | . | TRBV5-5 | TRBD1 | TGTGCCAGCAGCGGGGACAGGGGGCGCGGTAATTCACCCCTCCACTTT | CASSGDRGRGNSPLHF
TRBJ1-2 | once | TRBV28 | . | TGTGCCAGCAGTAGCACAGGGTTAGGTAACTATGGCTACACCTTC | CASSSTGLGNYGYTF
TRBJ2-1 | . | TRBV9 | . | TGTGCCAGCAGCCCACTTGGGGGGAGGACGTACAATGAGCAGTTCTTC | CASSPLGGRTYNEQFF
TRBJ2-1 | . | TRBV2 | TRBD1 | TGTGCCAGCATAAACACAGGGGCCTACAATGAGCAGTTCTTC | CASINTGAYNEQFF
TRBJ2-5 | . | TRBV19 | TRBD1 | TGTGCCAGTAGTATTCGACAGGGACCTCTTCAAGAGACCCAGTACTTC | CASSIRQGPLQETQYF
TRBJ2-1 | once | TRBV18 | TRBD1 | TGTGCCAGCTCACCACCGAGGACAGGGGTAAACAATGAGCAGTTCTTC | CASSPPRTGVNNEQFF
TRBJ1-2 | . | TRBV4-2 | TRBD1 | TGTGCCAGCAGCCAAGATGGGGGACAGGGGATAGGGGGCTACACCTTC | CASSQDGGQGIGGYTF
TRBJ1-5 | few | TRBV11-2 | TRBD1 | TGTGCCAGCAGCTTAGGGACAGGGGGCGCGTGGCCCCAGCATTTT | CASSLGTGGAWPQHF
TRBJ2-5 | . | TRBV3-1/TRBV3-2 | . | TGTGCCAGCAGCGGAGCGGGAGAGACCCAGTACTTC | CASSGAGETQYF
TRBJ2-7 | . | TRBV11-2 | TRBD1 | TGTGCCAGCAGCTCCGGGACAGGCTCCTACGAGCAGTACTTC | CASSSGTGSYEQYF
TRBJ1-2 | . | TRBV5-5 | . | TGTGCCAGCACCCCTGTGACTCTGAGCGGGGGAGCGAAGGGCTACACCTTC | CASTPVTLSGGAKGYTF
TRBJ1-4 | once | TRBV7-6 | TRBD1 | TGTGCCAGCAGCTTAGTCCTCCGGACAGGGTCGAATGAAAAACTGTTTTTT | CASSLVLRTGSNEKLFF
TRBJ2-1 | . | TRBV24-1 | TRBD1 | TGTGCCACCAGTGATCGGGACAGGGGGGGTGAGCAGTTCTTC | CATSDRDRGGEQFF
TRBJ2-1 | . | TRBV6-1 | TRBD1 | TGTGCCAGCAGTGAAGGTGGGACAGCGAATGAGCAGTTCTTC | CASSEGGTANEQFF
TRBJ1-1 | . | TRBV11-2 | . | TGTGCCAGCAGCCCCGGGGGGACCGAAGCTTTCTTT | CASSPGGTEAFF
TRBJ2-7 | . | TRBV5-1 | TRBD2 | TGCGCCAGCAGCCTAAGGACTAGCGGGCACTACGAGCAGTACTTC | CASSLRTSGHYEQYF
TRBJ2-6 | . | TRBV4-2 | . | TGTGCCAGCAGCCAAGCGTCGGGATCTTCAAACGACGTCCTGACTTTC | CASSQASGSSNDVLTF
TRBJ1-5 | few | TRBV19 | . | TGTGCCAGTAGTATATCCGGGGATAGCAATCAGCCCCAGCATTTT | CASSISGDSNQPQHF
TRBJ2-2 | . | TRBV3-1/TRBV3-2 | TRBD1 | TGTGCCAGCAGCCGCCCGGGACAGGGTGGGGAGCTGTTTTTT | CASSRPGQGGELFF
TRBJ2-7 | . | TRBV28 | . | TGTGCCAGCAGACTACCAGGAGGGTCTAACGAGCAGTACTTC | CASRLPGGSNEQYF
TRBJ1-2 | . | TRBV3-1/TRBV3-2 | . | TGTGCCAGCAGCCATGGGCCCTCCAACTATGGCTACACCTTC | CASSHGPSNYGYTF
TRBJ2-3 | . | TRBV5-1 | TRBD1 | TGCGCCAGCAGCTTCATCGGGACAGGTGACACAGATACGCAGTATTTT | CASSFIGTGDTDTQYF
TRBJ1-2 | . | TRBV2 | TRBD1 | TGTGCCAGCTCCGACAGGGATCGTGGCTACACCTTC | CASSDRDRGYTF
TRBJ1-1 | . | TRBV5-5 | . | TGTGCCAGCAGCTTGGTTCGGGGCACTGAAGCTTTCTTT | CASSLVRGTEAFF
TRBJ2-1 | . | TRBV12-5 | TRBD1 | TGTGCTAGTGGTTTCACCGGGACAGGGTTTGCCTATGAGCAGTTCTTC | CASGFTGTGFAYEQFF
TRBJ2-1 | . | TRBV9 | TRBD2 | TGTGCCAGCAGCGTAGTAGCGGGGGGCCCCCTGAAAGTAGTTGAGCAGTTCTTC | CASSVVAGGPLKVVEQFF
TRBJ1-5 | few | TRBV4-1 | . | TGCGCCAGCAGCCAAGCGGCCAGCGTCAATCAGCCCCAGCATTTT | CASSQAASVNQPQHF
TRBJ2-2 | few | TRBV10-1 | TRBD1 | TGCGCCAGCAGCATGGACAGGGTCACCGGGGAGCTGTTTTTT | CASSMDRVTGELFF
TRBJ1-1 | few | TRBV27 | . | TGTGCCAGCACCGCGACGGGAACGAACACTGAAGCTTTCTTT | CASTATGTNTEAFF
TRBJ1-2 | . | TRBV24-1 | TRBD1 | TGTGCCACCAGTGATGGACAGGGGTTAGGCTACACCTTC | CATSDGQGLGYTF
TRBJ2-2 | . | TRBV3-1/TRBV3-2 | . | TGTGCCAGCAGCCAAGACAGCGTGACAGAAGCCGGGGAGCTGTTTTTT | CASSQDSVTEAGELFF
TRBJ1-2 | . | TRBV5-1 | . | TGCGCCAGCAGCTTGGCAGGGGATTATGGCTACACCTTC | CASSLAGDYGYTF
TRBJ2-7 | . | TRBV6-5 | . | TGTGCCAGCAGTTACGTCAGGGCAGGAGAGCAGTACTTC | CASSYVRAGEQYF
TRBJ1-5 | . | TRBV2 | TRBD1 | TGTGCCAGCAGTGAAGTGGCAGGGGGTTCGCAGCATTTT | CASSEVAGGSQHF
TRBJ2-6 | once | TRBV30 | TRBD2 | TGTGCCTGGAGTGCGGGAGGTTATGTCTCTGGGGCCAACGTCCTGACTTTC | CAWSAGGYVSGANVLTF
TRBJ2-5 | . | TRBV7-9 | . | TGTGCCTCGAGGGGCGGGGCGGAGACCCAGTACTTC | CASRGGAETQYF
TRBJ2-3 | . | TRBV28 | . | TGTGCCAGCAAGCCGGGACTGTGGGGCACAGATACGCAGTATTTT | CASKPGLWGTDTQYF
TRBJ2-6 | . | TRBV25-1 | . | TGTGCCAGCAGTGAATTGAGTACAGCTGGGGCCAACGTCCTGACTTTC | CASSELSTAGANVLTF
TRBJ2-5 | . | TRBV14 | . | TGTGCCAGCAGCCGTTACGGGTACCAAGAGACCCAGTACTTC | CASSRYGYQETQYF